A selection of T cell receptor beta chains follows, all from one sample in a study of tumor-infiltrating lymphocytes in primary liver carcinoma. TCRdb called the multiplex PCR reads again in MiXCR, with one record for every CDR3 protein. The sample records fewer than 40,000 distinct CDR3 sequences, roughly two thirds being singletons. The sequenced sample was liver tumor tissue from sampling region 3. These receptors were taken from a woman in her thirties with primary liver carcinoma and hepatitis B virus infection. Each CDR3 is given with its conserved first and last residue. D genes are given only for firm matches. Size is stated for part of the rows, as once, few or many counts, or as a class when the clone is expanded.

>TRBD2|NA|TRBV11-3|TRBJ2-1
CVSSLLAGDYDEQFF
TGTGTCAGCAGCTTACTAGCGGGGGATTACGATGAGCAGTTCTTC
>NA|many|TRBV11-2|TRBJ2-1
CASSLGTINEQFF
TGTGCCAGCAGTTTAGGGACCATCAATGAGCAGTTCTTC
>NA|NA|TRBV29-1|TRBJ2-6
CSVVGKGANVLTF
TGCAGCGTTGTAGGGAAGGGGGCCAACGTCCTGACTTTC
>NA|NA|TRBV4-1|TRBJ1-4
CASGRLEGEKLIF
TGCGCCAGCGGCCGCCTAGAGGGTGAAAAACTGATTTTC
>NA|NA|TRBV11-2|TRBJ1-1
CASTLDPSMNTEAFF
TGTGCCAGCACCTTAGATCCTTCAATGAATACTGAAGCTTTCTTT
>TRBD1|NA|TRBV5-6|TRBJ2-1
CASSLTGQGSYDERFF
TGTGCCAGCAGCTTGACGGGACAGGGCTCCTACGATGAGCGGTTCTTC
>NA|NA|TRBV10-3|TRBJ2-1
CATSESAAGAYDEQFF
TGTGCCACCAGTGAGTCGGCAGCAGGAGCCTACGATGAGCAGTTCTTC
>NA|many|TRBV13|TRBJ1-3
CASRFRGAPSGNTIYF
TGTGCCAGCAGGTTTAGGGGGGCGCCCTCTGGAAACACCATATATTTT
>TRBD2|NA|TRBV12-3/TRBV12-4|TRBJ2-1
CASSMSGTSGLVLFF
TGTGCCAGCAGCATGTCCGGGACTAGCGGACTTGTGCTGTTCTTC
>NA|NA|TRBV10-3|TRBJ1-1
CAISIGTMLNTEAFF
TGTGCCATCAGCATCGGGACAATGCTGAACACTGAAGCTTTCTTT
>NA|many|TRBV19|TRBJ2-5
CASSIEDVGDQETQYF
TGTGCCAGTAGTATAGAGGATGTTGGCGATCAAGAGACCCAGTACTTC
>TRBD1|NA|TRBV11-2|TRBJ2-3
CASSFDRGADSQYF
TGTGCCAGCAGCTTCGACAGGGGGGCAGATTCGCAGTATTTT
>TRBD1|few|TRBV11-2|TRBJ2-5
CASSTRTGGAKETRYF
TGTGCCAGTAGCACAAGAACAGGGGGCGCGAAAGAGACCCGCTACTTC
>NA|NA|TRBV11-2|TRBJ2-1
CANSRDSRYREEFF
TGTGCCAACAGTCGGGACTCGAGGTATAGGGAGGAGTTCTTC
>NA|NA|TRBV7-9|TRBJ1-2
CARSLASRCQTNGYTF
TGTGCTAGAAGCTTAGCGTCCCGATGCCAGACGAATGGCTACACCTTC
>NA|NA|TRBV10-3|TRBJ1-1
CAISIGTTMNTEALF
TGTGCCATCAGTATCGGGACAACCATGAACACTGAAGCTCTCTTT
>NA|NA|TRBV4-1|TRBJ2-3
CTISQGPDTQYF
TGCACCATCAGCCAAGGTCCAGATACACAGTATTTT
>NA|NA|TRBV11-2|TRBJ1-2
CTGSLHGMAGRGYTF
TGTACCGGCAGCTTACATGGGATGGCAGGGAGAGGCTACACCTTC
>NA|NA|TRBV11-2|TRBJ1-2
CASGVAFVFGGYTF
TGTGCCAGCGGCGTAGCATTTGTGTTTGGCGGCTACACCTTC
>NA|NA|TRBV5-4|TRBJ2-3
CASSVDGYPPPTGTQYF
TGTGCCAGCAGCGTGGACGGATACCCTCCACCCACAGGTACGCAGTATTTT
>NA|once|TRBV11-2|TRBJ2-7
CAGSITGGGSWTYEQYF
TGTGCCGGCAGTATTACAGGAGGGGGCTCTTGGACCTACGAGCAGTACTTT
>NA|many|TRBV12-3/TRBV12-4|TRBJ1-1
CASSSASGATEAFF
TGTGCCAGCAGTTCCGCCTCAGGGGCCACTGAAGCTTTCTTT
>NA|NA|TRBV11-2|TRBJ2-7
CASNLGDYEQYF
TGTGCCAGCAACTTAGGAGATTACGAGCAGTACTTC
>NA|NA|TRBV10-3|TRBJ2-1
CAFSESQAARGYNEQSF
TGTGCCTTCAGTGAGTCCCAAGCGGCCAGGGGCTACAATGAACAGTCCTTC
>TRBD1|many|TRBV29-1|TRBJ1-1
CSAQGTVMNTEAFF
TGCAGCGCACAAGGGACAGTAATGAACACTGAAGCTTTCTTT
>NA|NA|TRBV11-1|TRBJ2-7
CASSLMGYGQYF
TGCGCCAGCAGCCTCATGGGTTACGGGCAGTACTTC
>NA|NA|TRBV4-1|TRBJ2-5
CANTNPREEIQYF
TGCGCCAACACTAATCCGAGGGAAGAGATCCAGTACTTC
>TRBD2|NA|TRBV11-2|TRBJ2-7
CASSLDYGGVKYF
TGTGCCAGCAGCTTAGATTATGGGGGGGTTAAATACTTC
>TRBD2|NA|TRBV5-1|TRBJ2-2
CASSLAGAGGLTGELFF
TGCGCCAGCAGCTTGGCCGGAGCGGGAGGATTAACCGGGGAGCTGTTTTTT
>NA|NA|TRBV6-1|TRBJ2-2
CASRETLPGGAANTGELFF
TGTGCCAGCAGAGAAACCCTCCCCGGAGGCGCCGCGAACACCGGGGAGCTGTTTTTT
>NA|once|TRBV11-3|TRBJ2-3
CTNSISGLTDTQYF
TGTACCAATAGCATTAGCGGCCTCACAGATACGCAGTATTTT